The 29 T cell receptor beta chains presented below share a single source sample, sequenced in a study of cytomegalovirus exposure and HLA in healthy donors. The PCR contained 60 Vbeta and 13 Jbeta primers. Profiling relied on immunoSEQ multiplex PCR, and the TCRdb table lists in-frame clones only, not all of them. The table has some 160,000 clones, roughly 67% seen once. The sequenced sample was PBMCs. Source of these receptors: a woman under 30 in good health and CMV-seropositive.

This clone occurred a few times. The chain is built from TRBV6-5 and TRBJ1-2, with 9 positions matching TRBD1. V was clipped by 5 bases and J by 5 bases; unmatched bases: 3. CDR3 size: 13 residues. Germline CDR1 is MNHEY and CDR2 is SVGAGI. The CDR3 region is CASSPGTGYGYTF. The CDR3, as DNA: TGTGCCAGCAGTCCTGGGACAGGGTATGGCTACACCTTC.

This clone turned up a few times. This chain joins TRBV18 and TRBJ1-1, with a possible D match to TRBD1 (5 bases). The germline V gene has CDR1 KGHSH and CDR2 LQKENI. V was trimmed by 10 bases and J by 3 bases, leaving 15 bases between them. CDR3 length: 13 residues. CDR3 region: CATLDQGDTEAFF. The CDR3 bases are TGTGCCACCCTCGACCAGGGCGACACTGAAGCTTTCTTT. The full variable domain, with the rest looked up from reference TRBV18 and TRBJ1-1, is NAGVMQNPRHLVRRRGQEARLRCSPMKGHSHVYWYRQLPEEGLKFMVYLQKENIIDESGMPKERFSAEFPKEGPSILRIQQVVRGDSAAYFCATLDQGDTEAFFGQGTRLTVV.

The chain links TRBV2 to TRBJ2-3, with 7 bases fitting TRBD1. This CDR3 spans 15 amino acids. CDR1 is SNHLY, CDR2 FYNNEI, per germline. V lost 6 bases to trimming and J lost 2 bases; unmatched junction nucleotides: 8. Here the CDR3 reads CASRKLQGTTDTQYF. The CDR3 nucleotides are TGTGCCAGCAGAAAACTACAGGGGACCACAGATACGCAGTATTTT. Complete variable domain (other parts from reference TRBV2 and TRBJ2-3): EPEVTQTPSHQVTQMGQEVILRCVPISNHLYFYWYRQILGQKVEFLVSFYNNEISEKSEIFDDQFSVERPDGSNFTLKIRSTKLEDSAMYFCASRKLQGTTDTQYFGPGTRLTVL.

The chain employs TRBV27 and TRBJ1-2, with TRBD1 as a possible D gene (6 bases). The CDR3 sequence is 14 residues long. Trimming cost V 2 bases and J 9 bases, with 16 bases left between them. CDR1 is MNHEY, CDR2 SMNVEV, per germline (reference sequence). CDR3 sequence reads: CASSLGATQGRYTF. The CDR3 DNA reads as TGTGCCAGCAGTTTAGGGGCCACACAGGGCCGCTACACCTTC.

V gene TRBV29-1 combines with J gene TRBJ2-5; possible D gene TRBD2, 5 bases. V lost 7 bases and J 5 bases, leaving 14 bases between the germline ends. The CDR3 is 12 residues long. From germline, CDR1 is SQVTM and CDR2 ANQGSEA. This CDR3 reads CSASGGEETQYF. The CDR3 nucleotides read TGCAGCGCCTCCGGTGGGGAGGAGACCCAGTACTTC.

J is TRBJ2-2 and V is TRBV7-3, with a possible D match to TRBD1 (5 bases). The CDR3 contains 17 residues. Germline lookup yields CDR1 SGHTA and CDR2 FQGTGA. Trimming removed 6 bases at V and 0 bases at J, with 17 bases between. This CDR3 is CASRIEPGRANTGELFF. Written as DNA, the CDR3 is TGTGCCAGCAGGATTGAGCCAGGGCGAGCGAACACCGGGGAGCTGTTTTTT.

V is TRBV18 and J is TRBJ2-7; 7 bases are shared with TRBD1. Germline lookup yields CDR1 KGHSH and CDR2 LQKENI. The CDR3 contains 15 residues. V dropped 3 bases and J dropped 3; count of bases not matched to a gene: 8. The CDR3 DNA is TGTGCCAGCTCACCGGGTACAGGGGAGAGCTACGAGCAGTACTTC. Its translation is CASSPGTGESYEQYF.

The V call is TRBV7-6, the J call TRBJ2-1; 9 nucleotides agree with TRBD2. Unmatched junction bases numbered 4, after V lost 0 bases and J lost 4 bases. From germline, CDR1 is SGHVS and CDR2 FNYEAQ. The CDR3 has 16 residues. The CDR3 coding sequence is TGTGCCAGCAGCTTAGCGGGCGGGAGGGGATACAATGAGCAGTTCTTC. Protein product: CASSLAGGRGYNEQFF.

The chain uses TRBV7-2 and TRBJ2-2; D may be TRBD1 (6 bases). The CDR3 has 15 amino acids. Germline CDR1 reads SGHTA; CDR2 reads FQGNSA. V was clipped by 2 bases and J by 2 bases, with 9 bases between them. CDR3 residues: CASSLWTANTGELFF. The CDR3, as DNA: TGTGCCAGCAGCTTATGGACAGCTAACACCGGGGAGCTGTTTTTT.

This clone was detected a few times. This rearrangement joins TRBV18 to TRBJ1-2; 9 positions match TRBD1. Trimming cost V 3 bases and J 4 bases; bases outside gene matches: 6. The germline V gene has CDR1 KGHSH and CDR2 LQKENI. This CDR3 has 15 residues. The DNA of the CDR3 is TGTGCCAGCTCACCTAGGACAGGGGATTCCTATGGCTACACCTTC. Translated: CASSPRTGDSYGYTF.

V gene TRBV15 combines with J gene TRBJ2-7; 10 bases align to TRBD2. The J segment lost 0 bases and the V segment lost 1 base, leaving 3 bases of the junction unmatched. The CDR3 totals 16 residues. The germline V gene has CDR1 LNHNV and CDR2 YYDKDF (reference sequence). Here the CDR3 DNA reads TGTGCCACCAGCAGAGTGCTAGCGGGGGACTCCTACGAGCAGTACTTC. Translating gives CATSRVLAGDSYEQYF.

Comment on this clone: One junction end does not reproduce the germline sequence, and a read error may be involved. The gene calls are TRBV7-9 and TRBJ2-7, with D possibly matching TRBD2 (5 bases). From germline, CDR1 is SEHNR and CDR2 FQNEAQ (reference sequence). This CDR3 has 13 amino acids. CDR3 protein: CSSSPEKDSEQYF. DNA of the CDR3: TGTTCCAGCAGCCCCGAGAAGGACTCAGAGCAGTACTTC.

The rearrangement uses TRBV7-9 and TRBJ1-1; D call uncertain. Germline CDR1 SEHNR, CDR2 FQNEAQ (reference sequence). V lost 4 bases and J lost 1, with 13 bases in between. The CDR3 extends over 15 amino acids. CDR3 nucleotide sequence: TGTGCCAGCAGCTACTTTAGCGGTCAGAACACTGAAGCTTTCTTT. Amino acid sequence: CASSYFSGQNTEAFF. Drawing the rest from reference TRBV7-9 and TRBJ1-1, the complete variable domain is DTGVSQNPRHKITKRGQNVTFRCDPISEHNRLYWYRQTLGQGPEFLTYFQNEAQLEKSRLLSDRFSAERPKGSFSTLEIQRTEQGDSAMYLCASSYFSGQNTEAFFGQGTRLTVV.

The gene calls are TRBV28 and TRBJ2-7; D is unclear. Germline loops: CDR1 MDHEN, CDR2 SYDVKM. The CDR3 totals 13 residues. Trimming took off 4 bases at V and 6 bases at J, with 13 bases between the two ends. The CDR3 DNA reads TGTGCCAGCAGTTCCCCCTCTCGAGCCGAGCAGTACTTC. Amino acid sequence: CASSSPSRAEQYF.

The rearrangement links TRBV30 to TRBJ1-2; 8 bases line up with TRBD1. After removal of 3 bases from V and 8 bases from J, the junction contained 5 bases not matched to a gene. The CDR3 totals 12 residues. Germline lookup yields CDR1 GTSNPN and CDR2 SVGIG (reference sequence). CDR3 DNA sequence: TGTGCCTGGAGGGGGACAGGACCAGGCTACACCTTC. Its translation is CAWRGTGPGYTF.

CDR3 amino acids: CASSESGGNTEAFF. In nucleotides, the CDR3 is TGTGCCAGCAGTGAATCAGGAGGGAACACTGAAGCTTTCTTT. This rearrangement joins TRBV6-1 to TRBJ1-1; D not certain. Trimming left V 2 bases short and J 1 base short, with 8 bases between. The CDR3 contains 14 residues. The germline CDR1 and CDR2 sequences are MNHNS and SASEGT.

The V and J genes are TRBV7-3 and TRBJ2-5, with TRBD2 matching 7 bases. The J call is doubtful: the DNA matches TRBJ2-7 better. From germline, CDR1 is SGHTA and CDR2 FQGTGA. The CDR3 is 13 residues long. The CDR3 loop is CASSLGGDYEQYF. The CDR3 DNA reads as TGTGCCAGCAGCTTAGGGGGGGACTACGAGCAGTACTTC.

The chain joins TRBV18 to TRBJ1-1; 8 nucleotides align to TRBD1. Germline loops: CDR1 KGHSH, CDR2 LQKENI. J lost 4 bases, V lost 5 bases, and 6 bases had no gene match. The CDR3 spans 14 residues. The CDR3 bases are TGTGCCAGCTCAGGACAGGGATCGGGCACTGAAGCTTTCTTT. Translating gives CASSGQGSGTEAFF.

This clone was recorded once. This sample includes further DNA sequences coding for the same CDR3. V gene TRBV28 combines with J gene TRBJ2-2; weak D call: TRBD1 (6 bases). The CDR3 length is 14 residues. The V gene lost 4 bases and the J gene lost 1 base, with 7 bases spanning the gap. Germline V gene data show CDR1 as MDHEN and CDR2 as SYDVKM. CDR3 bases: TGTGCCAGCAGTTCGGGACAGAACACCGGGGAGCTGTTTTTT. It codes for CASSSGQNTGELFF.

V and J are TRBV2 and TRBJ1-1, with no clear D. This CDR3 is 14 amino acids long. Looked up from germline, CDR1 is SNHLY and CDR2 is FYNNEI. Trimming removed 3 bases at V and 1 base at J, with 9 bases between. CDR3: CASSDKRQNTEAFF. In DNA, the CDR3 is TGTGCCAGCAGTGATAAGCGCCAGAACACTGAAGCTTTCTTT.

V is TRBV28 and J is TRBJ1-4, with TRBD1 matching 9 bases. There are 16 residues in the CDR3. Germline CDR1 reads MDHEN; CDR2 reads SYDVKM. V lost 4 bases to trimming and J lost 0 bases; unmatched junction nucleotides: 3. CDR3 sequence reads: CASSWTGVSTNEKLFF. The CDR3, as DNA: TGTGCCAGCAGTTGGACAGGGGTTTCAACTAATGAAAAACTGTTTTTT.

The chain combines TRBV30 with TRBJ1-1; 8 bases fit TRBD1. Germline CDR1 and CDR2: GTSNPN and SVGIG (reference sequence). The ends lost 0 bases at V and 3 bases at J; junction bases unmatched: 12. This CDR3 region has 17 residues. The CDR3 nucleotides read TGTGCCTGGAGTGTAATAAGGACAGGGTTTTCGGACACTGAAGCTTTCTTT. It encodes CAWSVIRTGFSDTEAFF. Complete variable domain (other parts from reference TRBV30 and TRBJ1-1): SQTIHQWPATLVQPVGSPLSLECTVEGTSNPNLYWYRQAAGRGLQLLFYSVGIGQISSEVPQNLSASRPQDRQFILSSKKLLLSDSGFYLCAWSVIRTGFSDTEAFFGQGTRLTVV.

The rearrangement joins TRBV7-2 to TRBJ2-7; 9 bases are a match to TRBD1. The CDR3 contains 14 residues. Germline values: CDR1 SGHTA, CDR2 FQGNSA. J was trimmed by 6 bases and V by 5 bases; bases with no gene match: 8. Here the CDR3 reads CASSQGTGSGEQYF. CDR3 coding DNA: TGTGCCAGCAGCCAGGGGACAGGGTCGGGCGAGCAGTACTTC.

The V call is TRBV28, the J call TRBJ2-2; TRBD1 aligns across 8 bases. Germline CDR1 MDHEN, CDR2 SYDVKM. V was clipped by 7 bases and J by 3 bases; unmatched bases: 4. The CDR3 loop spans 14 amino acids. The CDR3 protein is CASNGQGDTGELFF. CDR3 DNA sequence: TGTGCCAGCAACGGACAGGGAGACACCGGGGAGCTGTTTTTT.

V usage is TRBV19 and J usage is TRBJ1-5; D gene unclear. The V end lost 4 bases, the J end lost 0 bases, and 4 bases lay between the germline ends. The CDR3 runs to 13 residues. Germline V lookup: CDR1 LNHDA, CDR2 SQIVND (reference sequence). In DNA, the CDR3 is TGTGCCAGTAGTACCAGTAGCAATCAGCCCCAGCATTTT. Protein: CASSTSSNQPQHF.

The genes are TRBV7-9 and TRBJ1-1; D gene ambiguous. There are 16 residues in the CDR3. V gave up 3 bases and J gave up 1 base, with 15 bases separating them. From germline, CDR1 is SEHNR and CDR2 FQNEAQ (reference sequence). CDR3 sequence reads: CASSFPSGGSNTEAFF. The DNA for the CDR3 is TGTGCCAGCAGCTTTCCTTCTGGAGGGTCGAACACTGAAGCTTTCTTT.

V gene TRBV5-6 combines with J gene TRBJ2-3, with a weak D call TRBD2 (6 bases). Germline-derived CDR1 and CDR2 are SGHDT and YYEEEE. V was trimmed by 8 bases and J by 6 bases, leaving 16 bases between them. The length of the CDR3 is 13 residues. CDR3 region: CASNSGPVDTQYF. The CDR3 DNA follows: TGTGCCAGTAATAGCGGCCCAGTGGATACGCAGTATTTT. Full variable domain (remainder filled in from reference TRBV5-6 and TRBJ2-3): DAGVTQSPTHLIKTRGQQVTLRCSPKSGHDTVSWYQQALGQGPQFIFQYYEEEERQRGNFPDRFSGHQFPNYSSELNVNALLLGDSALYLCASNSGPVDTQYFGPGTRLTVL.

This sequence joins TRBV5-1 and TRBJ1-4; D gene uncertain. The CDR3 contains 13 residues. In germline, CDR1 is SGHRS, CDR2 YFSETQ. V was trimmed by 0 bases and J by 3 bases, leaving 3 bases between them. DNA for the CDR3: TGCGCCAGCAGCTTGGACTCTAATGAAAAACTGTTTTTT. Its translation is CASSLDSNEKLFF.

This chain connects TRBV6-6 to TRBJ2-1; 11 nucleotides line up with TRBD2. V shed 3 bases and J 10 bases; nucleotides not matched to a gene: 8. CDR3 length equals 15 residues. Germline CDR1 MNHNY, CDR2 SVGAGI (reference sequence). CDR3 sequence reads: CASSYSGGASGEQFF. CDR3 in DNA: TGTGCCAGCAGTTATAGCGGGGGGGCCTCGGGGGAGCAGTTCTTC.